This record concerns one TCR beta chain sequence. The antigen remains unidentified. Production of TCR beta cDNA relied on 5'RACE template switching with UMIs. TCRdb reprocessed the 5' RACE reads; each CDR3 protein has one entry and no DNA is given. The listing records some 440,000 distinct CDR3 sequences. The data are from a study of T cells expressing NK-cell markers. Study-wide results and limits: Of the CD8+ T cells in six donors, about 1.0-7.5% belonged to dominant NKG2C+ clonotypes.

The sequence was obtained from a woman between 50 and 59 years old in good health. Sequences were obtained from blood T cells: a sorted CD56 or NKG2C T cell subset, CD4+ or CD8+ T cells, or bulk PBMC T cells (not recorded which).

CDR3 sequence reads: CASSQDIPGLASNEQFF. The rearrangement uses TRBV3-1 and TRBJ2-1; TCRdb lists TRBD2, though no DNA is available to test this call. CDR1 and CDR2 from the germline V gene are LGHDT and YNNKEL (reference sequence). The CDR3 runs to 17 residues.